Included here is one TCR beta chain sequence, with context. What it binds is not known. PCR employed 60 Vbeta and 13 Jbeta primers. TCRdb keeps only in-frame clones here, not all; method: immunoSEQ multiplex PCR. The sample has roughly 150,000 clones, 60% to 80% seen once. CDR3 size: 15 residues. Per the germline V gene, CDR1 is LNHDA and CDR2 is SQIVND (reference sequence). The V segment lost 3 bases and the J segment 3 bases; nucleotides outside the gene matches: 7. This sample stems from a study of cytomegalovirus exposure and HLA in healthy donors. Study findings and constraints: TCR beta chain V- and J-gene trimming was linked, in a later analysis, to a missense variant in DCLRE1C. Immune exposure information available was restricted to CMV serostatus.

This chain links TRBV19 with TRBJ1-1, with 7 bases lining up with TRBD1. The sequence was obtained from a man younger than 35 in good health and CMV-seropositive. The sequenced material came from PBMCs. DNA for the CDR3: TGTGCCAGTAGTATTACGACAGGGAGATACACTGAAGCTTTCTTT. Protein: CASSITTGRYTEAFF. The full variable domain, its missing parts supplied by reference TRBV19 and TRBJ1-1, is DGGITQSPKYLFRKEGQNVTLSCEQNLNHDAMYWYRQDPGQGLRLIYYSQIVNDFQKGDIAEGYSVSREKKESFPLTVTSAQKNPTAFYLCASSITTGRYTEAFFGQGTRLTVV.